These 5 T cell receptor beta chains were sequenced from one sample in a study of cytomegalovirus exposure and HLA in healthy donors. The study ran its PCR with 60 Vbeta and 13 Jbeta primers. Measured with immunoSEQ multiplex PCR; TCRdb has only the in-frame clones, and not every one. The sample holds tens of thousands of clones, less than 70% seen once. The sequenced sample consisted of PBMCs. These receptors were obtained from a woman in her thirties in good health and CMV-seronegative.

This clone showed up just a few times. The chain links TRBV6-5 to TRBJ2-7; 7 positions match TRBD1. This CDR3 has 15 amino acids. V gave up 4 bases and J gave up 3 bases; unmatched junction bases: 9. Germline V gives CDR1 MNHEY, CDR2 SVGAGI. The DNA of the CDR3 is TGTGCCAGCAGTTTCCGGACAGGTTCTCTCTACGAGCAGTACTTC. Translated, it gives CASSFRTGSLYEQYF.

The chain employs TRBV5-1 and TRBJ1-1, with D perhaps matching TRBD1 (5 bases). The germline V gene has CDR1 SGHRS and CDR2 YFSETQ. There are 13 residues in the CDR3. Between the trimmed V and J ends, which lost 6 bases and 1 base, there was a span of 10 bases. This CDR3 is CASTAGWNTEAFF. The CDR3 DNA sequence: TGCGCCAGCACCGCAGGGTGGAACACTGAAGCTTTCTTT.

The chain is built from TRBV15 and TRBJ2-3; TRBD2 agrees at 11 bases. Germline V gene data show CDR1 as LNHNV and CDR2 as YYDKDF (reference sequence). The V and J ends lost 0 bases and 4 bases, in that order; junction bases with no gene match: 9. The CDR3 covers 18 residues. CDR3 in DNA: TGTGCCACCAGCAGAGATAAGGCTAGCGGGGGGCGGGCAGATACGCAGTATTTT. Amino acid sequence: CATSRDKASGGRADTQYF.

The rearrangement links TRBV7-2 to TRBJ2-1; 11 positions agree with TRBD1. This CDR3 contains 16 residues. With V trimmed by 4 bases and J by 6 bases, 8 bases remained unmatched. In germline, CDR1 is SGHTA, CDR2 FQGNSA. The CDR3 DNA reads as TGTGCCAGCAGCTCGTCGTCCGGGACAGGGGGCAATGAGCAGTTCTTC. Protein sequence: CASSSSSGTGGNEQFF.

V is TRBV27 and J is TRBJ1-6, with D perhaps TRBD1 (5 bases). Trimming removed 2 bases from V and 3 bases from J, with 8 bases in between. The CDR3 loop spans 15 amino acids. CDR1 and CDR2 (germline): MNHEY, SMNVEV (reference sequence). The CDR3 region is CASSLLGGYNSPLHF. CDR3 sequence (DNA): TGTGCCAGCAGTTTACTCGGGGGCTATAATTCACCCCTCCACTTT.